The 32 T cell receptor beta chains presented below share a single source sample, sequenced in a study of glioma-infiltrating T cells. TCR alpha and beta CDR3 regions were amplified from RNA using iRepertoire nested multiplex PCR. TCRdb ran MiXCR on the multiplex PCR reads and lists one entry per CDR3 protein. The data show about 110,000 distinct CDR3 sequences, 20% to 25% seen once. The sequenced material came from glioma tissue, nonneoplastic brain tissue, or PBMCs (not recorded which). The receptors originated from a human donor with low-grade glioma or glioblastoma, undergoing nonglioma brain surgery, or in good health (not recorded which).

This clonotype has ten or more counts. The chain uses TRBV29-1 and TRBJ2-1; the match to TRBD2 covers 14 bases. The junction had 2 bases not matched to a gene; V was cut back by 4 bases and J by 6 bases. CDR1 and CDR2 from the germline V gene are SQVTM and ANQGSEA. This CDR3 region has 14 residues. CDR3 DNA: TGCAGCGTTGGGACTAGCGGGAGGACCAATGAGCAGTTCTTC. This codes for CSVGTSGRTNEQFF.

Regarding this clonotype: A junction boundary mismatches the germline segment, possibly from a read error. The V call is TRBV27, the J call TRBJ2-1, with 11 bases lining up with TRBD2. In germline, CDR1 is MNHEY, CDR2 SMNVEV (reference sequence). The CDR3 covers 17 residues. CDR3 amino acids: CASSLPLTSGRRNDQFF. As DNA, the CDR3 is TGTGCCAGCAGTTTACCCCTCACTAGCGGGAGACGAAATGATCAGTTCTTC.

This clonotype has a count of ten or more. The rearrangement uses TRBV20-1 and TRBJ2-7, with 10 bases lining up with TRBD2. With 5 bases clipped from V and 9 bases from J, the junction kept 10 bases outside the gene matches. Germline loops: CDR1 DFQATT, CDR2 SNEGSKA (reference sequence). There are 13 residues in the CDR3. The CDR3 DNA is TGCAGTGCTCCTACTAGCGGGATCTCCGCGCAGTACTTC. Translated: CSAPTSGISAQYF.

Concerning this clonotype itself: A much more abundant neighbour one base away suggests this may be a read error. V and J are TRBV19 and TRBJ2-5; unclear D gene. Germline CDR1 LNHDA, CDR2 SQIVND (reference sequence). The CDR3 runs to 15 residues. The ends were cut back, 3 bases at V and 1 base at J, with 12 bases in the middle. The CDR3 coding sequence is TGTGCCAGTAGTATCGGACCAGCGAGCCAAGAGACCCAGTACTTC. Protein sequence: CASSIGPASQETQYF.

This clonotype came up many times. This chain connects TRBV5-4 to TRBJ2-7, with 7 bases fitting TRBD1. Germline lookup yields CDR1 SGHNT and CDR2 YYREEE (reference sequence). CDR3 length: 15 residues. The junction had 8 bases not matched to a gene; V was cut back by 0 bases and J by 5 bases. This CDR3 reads CASSLAEDRADEQYF. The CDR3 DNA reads TGTGCCAGCAGCTTGGCCGAAGACAGGGCAGACGAGCAGTACTTC.

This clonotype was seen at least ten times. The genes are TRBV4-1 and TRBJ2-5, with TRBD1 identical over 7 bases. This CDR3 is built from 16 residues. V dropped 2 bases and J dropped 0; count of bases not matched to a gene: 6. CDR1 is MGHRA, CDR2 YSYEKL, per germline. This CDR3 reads CASSQSGQQYQETQYF. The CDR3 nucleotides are TGCGCCAGCAGCCAATCGGGACAGCAGTACCAAGAGACCCAGTACTTC.

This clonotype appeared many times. DNA for the CDR3: TGCAGTGCCAGCTACGGTTATAGCAATCAGCCCCAGCATTTT. Translated: CSASYGYSNQPQHF. This chain links TRBV20-1 with TRBJ1-5; D call uncertain. Per the germline V gene, CDR1 is DFQATT and CDR2 is SNEGSKA (reference sequence). The CDR3 runs 14 residues. The V end lost 6 bases, the J end lost 0 bases, and 12 bases lay between the germline ends.

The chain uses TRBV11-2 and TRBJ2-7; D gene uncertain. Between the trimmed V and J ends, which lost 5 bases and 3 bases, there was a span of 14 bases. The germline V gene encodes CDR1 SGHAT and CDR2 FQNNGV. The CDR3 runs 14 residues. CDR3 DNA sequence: TGTGCCAGCAGCGCCAGGCGGTCTCTCTACGAGCAGTACTTC. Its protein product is CASSARRSLYEQYF.

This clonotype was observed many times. CDR3 DNA: TGTGCCAGCCTCCAGCCCTACAGGGCCATGAACACTGAAGCTTTCTTT. Translated, it gives CASLQPYRAMNTEAFF. The rearrangement links TRBV2 to TRBJ1-1, with D possibly being TRBD1 (6 bases). Trimming cost V 8 bases and J 0 bases, with 19 bases left between them. The germline V gene encodes CDR1 SNHLY and CDR2 FYNNEI. The CDR3 length is 16 residues.

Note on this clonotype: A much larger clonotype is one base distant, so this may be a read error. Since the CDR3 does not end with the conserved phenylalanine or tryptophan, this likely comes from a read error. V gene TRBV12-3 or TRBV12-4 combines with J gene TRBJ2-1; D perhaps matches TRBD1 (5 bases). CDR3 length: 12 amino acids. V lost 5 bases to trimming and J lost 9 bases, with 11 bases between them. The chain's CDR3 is CASSRDRAEQFL. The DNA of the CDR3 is TGTGCCAGCAGTCGAGACAGAGCTGAGCAGTTCCTC.

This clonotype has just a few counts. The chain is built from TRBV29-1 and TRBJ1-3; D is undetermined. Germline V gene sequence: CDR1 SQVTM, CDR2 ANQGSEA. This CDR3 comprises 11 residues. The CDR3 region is CRGDIGNTIYF. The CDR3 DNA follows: TGCAGGGGAGATATTGGAAACACCATATATTTT.

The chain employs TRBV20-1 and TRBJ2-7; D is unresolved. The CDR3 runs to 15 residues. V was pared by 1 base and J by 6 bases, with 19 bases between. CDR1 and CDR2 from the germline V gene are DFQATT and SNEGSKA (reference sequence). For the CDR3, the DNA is TGCAGTGCTAGAGGTCTATTAGAAGACCTGGGCGAGCAGTACTTC. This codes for CSARGLLEDLGEQYF.

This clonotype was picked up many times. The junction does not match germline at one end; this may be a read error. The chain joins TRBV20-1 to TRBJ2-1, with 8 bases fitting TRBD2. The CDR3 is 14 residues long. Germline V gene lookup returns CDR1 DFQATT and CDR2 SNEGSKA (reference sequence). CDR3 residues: CSARRGLVPNEQLF. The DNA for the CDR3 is TGCAGTGCTAGAAGGGGACTAGTCCCCAATGAGCAGCTCTTC.

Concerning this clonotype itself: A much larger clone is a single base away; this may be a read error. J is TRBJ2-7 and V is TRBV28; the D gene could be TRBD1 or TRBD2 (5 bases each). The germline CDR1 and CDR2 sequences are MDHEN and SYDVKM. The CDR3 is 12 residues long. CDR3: CANSFIGAEQYF. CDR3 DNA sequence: TGTGCCAACAGTTTTATCGGGGCCGAGCAGTACTTC.

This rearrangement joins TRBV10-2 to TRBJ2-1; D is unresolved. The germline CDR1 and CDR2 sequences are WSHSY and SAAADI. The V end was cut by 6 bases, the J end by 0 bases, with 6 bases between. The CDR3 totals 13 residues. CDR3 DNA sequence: TGCGCCAGCAGGGAGAGCTCCTACAATGAGCAGTTCTTC. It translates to CASRESSYNEQFF.

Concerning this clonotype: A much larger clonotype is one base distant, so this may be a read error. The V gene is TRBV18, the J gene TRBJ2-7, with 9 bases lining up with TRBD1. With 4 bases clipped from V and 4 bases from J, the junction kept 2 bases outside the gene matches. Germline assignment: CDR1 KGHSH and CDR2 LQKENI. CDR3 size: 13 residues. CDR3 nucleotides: TGTGCCAGCTCACAGACAGGGGGATACGAGCAGTACTTC. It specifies CASSQTGGYEQYF.

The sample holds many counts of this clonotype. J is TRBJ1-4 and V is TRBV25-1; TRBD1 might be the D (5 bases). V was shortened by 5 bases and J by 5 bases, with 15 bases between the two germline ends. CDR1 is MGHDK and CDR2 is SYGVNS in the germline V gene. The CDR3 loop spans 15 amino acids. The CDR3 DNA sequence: TGTGCCAGCAGTCGAAGGGCAGGGTGGAATGAAAAACTGTTTTTT. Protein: CASSRRAGWNEKLFF. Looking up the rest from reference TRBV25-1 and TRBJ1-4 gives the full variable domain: EADIYQTPRYLVIGTGKKITLECSQTMGHDKMYWYQQDPGMELHLIHYSYGVNSTEKGDLSSESTVSRIRTEHFPLTLESARPSHTSQYLCASSRRAGWNEKLFFGSGTQLSVL.

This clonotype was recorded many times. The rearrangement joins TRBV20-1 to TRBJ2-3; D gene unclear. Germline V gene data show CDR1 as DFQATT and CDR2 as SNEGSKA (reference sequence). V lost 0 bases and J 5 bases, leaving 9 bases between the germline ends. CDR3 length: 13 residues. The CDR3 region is CSARDLGRDTQYF. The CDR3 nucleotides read TGCAGTGCTAGAGATCTAGGGCGAGATACGCAGTATTTT.

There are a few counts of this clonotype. CDR3 sequence reads: CASSLDMGNTEAFF. CDR3 bases: TGTGCCAGCAGCTTAGACATGGGGAACACTGAAGCTTTCTTT. The rearrangement joins TRBV11-3 to TRBJ1-1; D gene uncertain. CDR1 is SGHNT, CDR2 YENEEA, per germline. Trimming left V 0 bases short and J 1 base short, with 6 bases between. The CDR3 length is 14 residues.

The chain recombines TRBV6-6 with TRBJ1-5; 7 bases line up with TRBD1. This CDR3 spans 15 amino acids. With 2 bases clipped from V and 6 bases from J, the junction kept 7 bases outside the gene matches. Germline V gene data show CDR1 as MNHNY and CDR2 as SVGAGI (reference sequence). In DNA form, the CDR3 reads TGTGCCAGCAGTTACGAGCAGGGGGACCGTCAGCCCCAGCATTTT. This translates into CASSYEQGDRQPQHF.

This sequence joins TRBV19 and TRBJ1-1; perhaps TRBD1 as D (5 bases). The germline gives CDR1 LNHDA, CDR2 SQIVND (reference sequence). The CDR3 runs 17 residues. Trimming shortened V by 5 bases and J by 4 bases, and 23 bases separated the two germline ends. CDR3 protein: CASSALGVAVIGTEAFF. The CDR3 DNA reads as TGTGCCAGTAGTGCCTTAGGGGTAGCCGTTATAGGCACTGAAGCTTTCTTT.

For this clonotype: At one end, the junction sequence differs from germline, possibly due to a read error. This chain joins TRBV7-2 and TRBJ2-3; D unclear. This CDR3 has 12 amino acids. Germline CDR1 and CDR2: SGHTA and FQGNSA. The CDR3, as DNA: TGTGCCGGCAGCTTAAGCACAGATACTCAGTATTTT. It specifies CAGSLSTDTQYF.

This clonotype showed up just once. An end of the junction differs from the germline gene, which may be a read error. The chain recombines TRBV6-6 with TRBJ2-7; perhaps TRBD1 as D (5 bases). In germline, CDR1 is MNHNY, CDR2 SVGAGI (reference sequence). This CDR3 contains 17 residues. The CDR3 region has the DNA TGTGCCAGCAGTTACTCGAGTAGGACAAGGTTTACCTACAAGCAGTACTTC. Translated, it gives CASSYSSRTRFTYKQYF.

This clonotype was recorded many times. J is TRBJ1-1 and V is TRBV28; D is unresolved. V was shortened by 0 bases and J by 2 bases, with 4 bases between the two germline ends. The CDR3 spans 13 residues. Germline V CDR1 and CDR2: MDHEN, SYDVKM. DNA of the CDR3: TGTGCCAGCAGTTTATGGTCAAACACTGAAGCTTTCTTT. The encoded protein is CASSLWSNTEAFF.

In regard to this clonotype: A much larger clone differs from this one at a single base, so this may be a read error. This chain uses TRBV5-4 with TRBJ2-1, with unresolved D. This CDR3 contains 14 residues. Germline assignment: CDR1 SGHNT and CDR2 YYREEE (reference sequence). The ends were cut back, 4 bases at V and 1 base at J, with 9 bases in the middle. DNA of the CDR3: TGTGCCAGCAGCGCTCCTACTTCCTACAATGAGCAGTTCTTC. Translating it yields CASSAPTSYNEQFF. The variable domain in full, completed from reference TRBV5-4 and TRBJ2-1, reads ETGVTQSPTHLIKTRGQQVTLRCSSQSGHNTVSWYQQALGQGPQFIFQYYREEENGRGNFPPRFSGLQFPNYSSELNVNALELDDSALYLCASSAPTSYNEQFFGPGTRLTVL.

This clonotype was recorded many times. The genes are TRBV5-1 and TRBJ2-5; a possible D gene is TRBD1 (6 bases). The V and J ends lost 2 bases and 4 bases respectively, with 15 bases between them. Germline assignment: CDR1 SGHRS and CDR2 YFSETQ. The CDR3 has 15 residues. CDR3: CASSLQGRRVETQYF. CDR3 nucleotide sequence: TGCGCCAGCAGCTTACAGGGACGAAGGGTAGAGACCCAGTACTTC.

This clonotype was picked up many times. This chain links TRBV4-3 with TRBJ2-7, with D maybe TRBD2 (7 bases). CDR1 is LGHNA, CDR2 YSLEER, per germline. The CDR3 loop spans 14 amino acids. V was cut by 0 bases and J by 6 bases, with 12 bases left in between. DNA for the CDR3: TGCGCCAGCAGCCAAGATGGGGGGGCGGTCGAGCAGTACTTC. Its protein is CASSQDGGAVEQYF.

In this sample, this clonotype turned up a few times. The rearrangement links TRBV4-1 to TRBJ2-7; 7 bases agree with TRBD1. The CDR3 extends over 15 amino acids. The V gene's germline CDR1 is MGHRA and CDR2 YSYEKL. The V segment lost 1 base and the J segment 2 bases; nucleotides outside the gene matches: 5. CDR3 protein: CASSQVSGQTYEQYF. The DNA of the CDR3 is TGCGCCAGCAGCCAAGTTTCGGGACAGACCTACGAGCAGTACTTC.

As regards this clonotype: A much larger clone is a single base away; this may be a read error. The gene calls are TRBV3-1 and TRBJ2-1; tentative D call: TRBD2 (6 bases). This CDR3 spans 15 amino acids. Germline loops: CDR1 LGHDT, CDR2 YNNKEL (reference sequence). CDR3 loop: CASSKDGSSYNGQFF. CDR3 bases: TGTGCCAGCAGCAAGGACGGGAGCTCCTACAATGGGCAGTTCTTC.

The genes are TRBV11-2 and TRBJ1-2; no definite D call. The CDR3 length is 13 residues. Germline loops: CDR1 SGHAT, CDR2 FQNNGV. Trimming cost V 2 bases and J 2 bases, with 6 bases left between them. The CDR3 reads CASSLNKNYGYTF. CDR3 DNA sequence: TGTGCCAGCAGCTTAAACAAGAACTATGGCTACACCTTC.

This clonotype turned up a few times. CDR3 amino acids: CASSTTGSSGYTF. The CDR3 DNA reads as TGTGCCAGTAGTACGACAGGGAGCAGTGGCTACACCTTC. V usage is TRBV19 and J usage is TRBJ1-2; 7 positions match TRBD1. Per germline, CDR1 LNHDA and CDR2 SQIVND (reference sequence). The V gene end was trimmed by 4 bases and the J gene end by 7 bases; junction bases not matched to a gene: 6. The length of the CDR3 is 13 residues.

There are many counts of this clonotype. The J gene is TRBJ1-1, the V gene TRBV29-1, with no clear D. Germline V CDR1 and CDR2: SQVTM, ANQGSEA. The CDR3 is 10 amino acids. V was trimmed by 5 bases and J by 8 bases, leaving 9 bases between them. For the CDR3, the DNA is TGCAGCGTTAGAGACGCGGAAGCTTTCTTT. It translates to CSVRDAEAFF. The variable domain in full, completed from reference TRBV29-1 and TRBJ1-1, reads SAVISQKPSRDICQRGTSLTIQCQVDSQVTMMFWYRQQPGQSLTLIATANQGSEATYESGFVIDKFPISRPNLTFSTLTVSNMSPEDSSIYLCSVRDAEAFFGQGTRLTVV.